This T cell receptor beta chain stems from a study of early stage breast cancer tumors. This table comes from immunoSEQ multiplex PCR, and its TCRdb copy is limited to in-frame clones, with some not included. The table has fewer than 70,000 clones, more than 60% seen once. There are 16 residues in the CDR3. The V gene's germline CDR1 is LNHDA and CDR2 SQIVND (reference sequence). Germline trimming cut 5 bases from V and 4 bases from J; bases unmatched to any gene: 11. This clone showed up just a few times. This sequence joins TRBV19 and TRBJ1-2, with TRBD1 matching over 9 bases. This TCR was sampled from a person younger than 45 with breast cancer. The sample consisted of blood. The CDR3 protein is CASSYPGQGPIYGYTF. CDR3 DNA: TGTGCCAGTAGTTACCCCGGACAGGGGCCGATCTATGGCTACACCTTC.